The 7 T cell receptor beta chains below were found in one sample sequenced in a study of T cell clones after liver transplantation. Clones were sequenced by immunoSEQ multiplex PCR, and TCRdb holds only the in-frame ones, with some missing. This table holds over 70,000 clones, 80% found once. Here the sequenced sample was CD4+ T cells from blood, taken 12 months after liver transplant. The receptors stem from a human patient who received a liver transplant. Part of the T cells may come from the graft donor.

In this sample, this clone turned up a few times. The junction departs from the called germline gene at one end, perhaps through a read error. V is TRBV5-4 and J is TRBJ1-1; maybe TRBD1 (6 bases). CDR3 length: 14 amino acids. In germline, CDR1 is SGHNT, CDR2 YYREEE (reference sequence). The CDR3 DNA is TGTGCCAGCAGATTGGGGGGCAAGAACACTGAAGCTTTCTTT. It codes for CASRLGGKNTEAFF.

This chain links TRBV13 with TRBJ1-2; possibly TRBD1 for D (6 bases). The CDR3 extends over 14 amino acids. V was cut by 3 bases and J by 6 bases, with 14 bases left in between. The germline V gene encodes CDR1 PRHDT and CDR2 FYEKMQ (reference sequence). The CDR3 spells CASSFGGYRDGYTF. The CDR3 DNA reads as TGTGCCAGCAGCTTCGGAGGCTACAGGGATGGCTACACCTTC.

The chain joins TRBV5-6 to TRBJ1-1; D not resolved. CDR3 length: 15 amino acids. V shed 3 bases and J shed 3 bases, with 15 bases lying between them. The germline CDR1 and CDR2 sequences are SGHDT and YYEEEE. The CDR3: CASSSGTEGHTEAFF. Here the CDR3 DNA reads TGTGCCAGCAGCTCGGGAACAGAGGGCCACACTGAAGCTTTCTTT. Variable domain in full (rest from reference TRBV5-6 and TRBJ1-1): DAGVTQSPTHLIKTRGQQVTLRCSPKSGHDTVSWYQQALGQGPQFIFQYYEEEERQRGNFPDRFSGHQFPNYSSELNVNALLLGDSALYLCASSSGTEGHTEAFFGQGTRLTVV.

The chain couples TRBV27 to TRBJ1-4; D unclear. Germline loops: CDR1 MNHEY, CDR2 SMNVEV (reference sequence). The V and J ends lost 3 bases and 4 bases respectively, with 12 bases between them. This CDR3 spans 15 amino acids. The CDR3 loop reads CASSFSRLGNEKLFF. CDR3 DNA: TGTGCCAGCAGTTTCTCCAGGCTGGGTAATGAAAAACTGTTTTTT. The full variable domain, in which reference TRBV27 and TRBJ1-4 provide the parts outside the CDR3, is EAQVTQNPRYLITVTGKKLTVTCSQNMNHEYMSWYRQDPGLGLRQIYYSMNVEVTDKGDVPEGYKVSRKEKRNFPLILESPSPNQTSLYFCASSFSRLGNEKLFFGSGTQLSVL.

A few counts support this clone. The V call is TRBV27, the J call TRBJ2-4, with 7 bases aligning to TRBD2. Germline loops: CDR1 MNHEY, CDR2 SMNVEV (reference sequence). This CDR3 comprises 14 residues. V dropped 3 bases and J dropped 8; count of bases not matched to a gene: 7. CDR3: CASSFEGGGDIQYF. CDR3 sequence (DNA): TGTGCCAGCAGTTTCGAAGGTGGGGGGGACATTCAGTACTTC.

Turning to this clone: The identical CDR3 is also encoded by other nucleotide sequences in the sample. The rearrangement joins TRBV28 to TRBJ1-5, with D unclear. V lost 2 bases and J 6 bases, leaving 11 bases between the germline ends. This CDR3 region has 14 residues. Germline V CDR1 and CDR2: MDHEN, SYDVKM. CDR3 residues: CASSLLQRGQPQHF. In nucleotides, the CDR3 is TGTGCCAGCAGTTTACTGCAACGCGGTCAGCCCCAGCATTTT.

V is TRBV5-1 and J is TRBJ2-1; TRBD2 matches 9 bases. CDR1 is SGHRS, CDR2 YFSETQ, per germline. Germline trimming cut 1 base from V and 4 bases from J; bases unmatched to any gene: 3. The CDR3 consists of 15 residues. The DNA of the CDR3 is TGCGCCAGCAGCTTGCTAGCGGGAACTTACAATGAGCAGTTCTTC. Translated, it gives CASSLLAGTYNEQFF.